This T cell receptor beta chain came from a study of early T cells in non-severe SARS-CoV-2 infection. Points from the study as a whole: VDJdb matching skewed toward anti-spike CD8 responses, missing private and CD4 specificities.

This clonotype was observed a handful of times. Its matching antigen is unknown. TCRdb processed the 5' RACE reads anew with MiXCR; each CDR3 protein has one entry. This table has 65,000 to 95,000 distinct CDR3 sequences, about 16% appearing once. The sequenced sample was whole blood. The receptor was isolated from an adult who was a healthcare worker with PCR-confirmed SARS-CoV-2 infection or an uninfected control (not recorded which).

CDR3 in amino acids: CASTPVAGVNNEQFF. In nucleotides, the CDR3 is TGTGCCAGCACCCCAGTAGCGGGAGTTAACAATGAGCAGTTCTTC. The chain has TRBV7-6 and TRBJ2-1; 9 bases map to TRBD2. Trimming at V came to 7 bases and at J to 5 bases, leaving 9 bases not matched to a gene. The CDR3 has 15 residues. Per the germline V gene, CDR1 is SGHVS and CDR2 is FNYEAQ.